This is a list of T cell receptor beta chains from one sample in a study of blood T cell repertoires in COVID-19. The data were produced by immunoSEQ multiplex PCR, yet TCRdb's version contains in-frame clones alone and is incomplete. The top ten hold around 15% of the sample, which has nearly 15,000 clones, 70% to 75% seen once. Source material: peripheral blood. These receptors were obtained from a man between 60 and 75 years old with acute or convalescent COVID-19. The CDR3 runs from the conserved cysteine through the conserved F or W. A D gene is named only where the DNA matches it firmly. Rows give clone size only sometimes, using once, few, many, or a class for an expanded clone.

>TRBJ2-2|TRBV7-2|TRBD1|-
CASSPRTGANTGELFF
TGTGCCAGCAGCCCAAGGACAGGGGCCAACACCGGGGAGCTGTTTTTT
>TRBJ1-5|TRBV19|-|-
CASSIDLGPNQPQHF
TGTGCCAGTAGTATAGATTTGGGGCCAAATCAGCCCCAGCATTTT
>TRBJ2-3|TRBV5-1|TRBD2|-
CASSLGTSGVSWDTQYF
TGCGCCAGCAGCTTGGGGACTAGCGGGGTCTCCTGGGATACGCAGTATTTT
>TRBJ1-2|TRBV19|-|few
CASSLAYYGYTF
TGTGCCAGTAGTTTGGCTTACTATGGCTACACCTTC
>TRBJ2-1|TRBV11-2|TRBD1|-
CASRRTGNNEQFF
TGTGCCAGCAGAAGGACAGGGAACAATGAGCAGTTCTTC
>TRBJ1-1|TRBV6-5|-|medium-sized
CASSLYGQSGTEAFF
TGTGCCAGCAGTCTCTATGGACAGTCCGGCACTGAAGCTTTCTTT
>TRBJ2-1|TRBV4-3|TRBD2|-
CASSQVAGGGREQFF
TGCGCCAGCAGCCAAGTAGCGGGAGGGGGCAGAGAGCAGTTCTTC
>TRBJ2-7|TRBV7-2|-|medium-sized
CASTFRESASYEQYF
TGTGCCAGCACTTTCAGGGAATCGGCGTCCTACGAGCAGTACTTC
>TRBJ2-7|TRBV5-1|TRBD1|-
CASSLFPPGQGPEQYF
TGCGCCAGCAGCTTGTTCCCGCCGGGACAGGGTCCCGAGCAGTACTTC
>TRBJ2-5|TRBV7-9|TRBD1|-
CASSSRDSIWGETQYF
TGTGCCAGCAGCTCCCGGGACAGCATTTGGGGGGAGACCCAGTACTTC
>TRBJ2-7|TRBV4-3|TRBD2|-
CASSQSREGEQYF
TGCGCCAGCAGCCAAAGCAGGGAGGGCGAGCAGTACTTC
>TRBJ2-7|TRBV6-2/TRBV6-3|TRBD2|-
CASSAGSGISEQYF
TGTGCCAGCAGTGCGGGTAGCGGGATAAGCGAGCAGTACTTC
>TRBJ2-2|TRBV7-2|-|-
CASSPEAAFTGELFF
TGTGCCAGCAGCCCGGAGGCTGCGTTCACCGGGGAGCTGTTTTTT
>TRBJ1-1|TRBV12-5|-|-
CASGLDRNTEAFF
TGTGCTAGTGGTTTGGACAGAAACACTGAAGCTTTCTTT
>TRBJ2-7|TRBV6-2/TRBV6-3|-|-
CASSPTSSGYEQYF
TGTGCCAGCAGCCCAACGTCCTCGGGATACGAGCAGTACTTC
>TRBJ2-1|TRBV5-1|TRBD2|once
CASSPSSGHSYNEQFF
TGCGCCAGCAGCCCTTCTAGCGGACACTCCTACAATGAGCAGTTCTTC
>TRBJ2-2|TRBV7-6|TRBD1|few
CASSLAAGQGAGELFF
TGTGCCAGCAGCTTAGCTGCTGGGCAGGGGGCCGGGGAGCTGTTTTTT
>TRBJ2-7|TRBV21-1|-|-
CASSKADRGKSYEQYF
TGTGCCAGCAGCAAAGCGGACAGGGGAAAATCCTACGAGCAGTACTTC
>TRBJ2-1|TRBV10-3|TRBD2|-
CAISEYWLAAYNEQFF
TGTGCCATCAGTGAATATTGGCTAGCGGCATACAATGAGCAGTTCTTC
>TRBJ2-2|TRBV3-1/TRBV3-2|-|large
CASSHRAGAGGELFF
TGTGCCAGCAGCCATAGAGCAGGGGCTGGTGGGGAGCTGTTTTTT
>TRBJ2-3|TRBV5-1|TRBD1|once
CASSAGQGRYTDTQYF
TGCGCCAGCAGCGCCGGACAGGGCAGATACACAGATACGCAGTATTTT
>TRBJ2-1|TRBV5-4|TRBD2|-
CASSPSGGALYNEQFF
TGTGCCAGCAGCCCTAGCGGGGGGGCTTTATACAATGAGCAGTTCTTC
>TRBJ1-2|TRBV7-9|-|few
CASSAHRTVAGGYGYTF
TGTGCCAGCAGCGCCCACCGGACAGTTGCGGGGGGATATGGCTACACCTTC
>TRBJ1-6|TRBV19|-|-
CASSKAGSSYNSPLHF
TGTGCCAGTAGTAAGGCGGGAAGCTCCTATAATTCACCCCTCCACTTT
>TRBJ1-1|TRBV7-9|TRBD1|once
CASSLGDRGRNTEAFF
TGTGCCAGCAGCTTAGGAGACAGGGGGCGGAACACTGAAGCTTTCTTT
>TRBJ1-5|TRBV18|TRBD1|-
CASSPGQGSSQPQHF
TGTGCCAGCTCACCTGGACAGGGAAGTAGTCAGCCCCAGCATTTT
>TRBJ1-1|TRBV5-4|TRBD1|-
CASSRGGQGNTEAFF
TGTGCCAGCAGCCGGGGGGGACAGGGAAACACTGAAGCTTTCTTT
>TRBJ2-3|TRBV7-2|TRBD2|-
CASSQPTSGADTQYF
TGTGCCAGCAGCCAACCGACTAGCGGGGCAGATACGCAGTATTTT
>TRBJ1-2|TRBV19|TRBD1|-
CASTTRGQGWSSYGYTF
TGTGCCAGTACTACGCGGGGACAGGGGTGGAGTAGCTATGGCTACACCTTC
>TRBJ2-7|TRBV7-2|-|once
CASSLAVETYEQYF
TGTGCCAGCAGCTTAGCGGTAGAGACCTACGAGCAGTACTTC
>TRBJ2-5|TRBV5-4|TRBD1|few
CASSLGDRPRQETQYF
TGTGCCAGCAGCTTGGGGGACAGGCCTCGACAAGAGACCCAGTACTTC
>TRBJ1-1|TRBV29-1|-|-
CSVYDSEAFF
TGCAGCGTCTACGACAGTGAAGCTTTCTTT
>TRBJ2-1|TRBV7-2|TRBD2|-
CASSLPSGRARNEQFF
TGTGCCAGCAGCTTACCTAGCGGGAGGGCCAGGAATGAGCAGTTCTTC
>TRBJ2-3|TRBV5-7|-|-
CASSLEQGPPHGTDTQYF
TGTGCCAGCAGCTTGGAACAGGGCCCACCCCATGGCACAGATACGCAGTATTTT
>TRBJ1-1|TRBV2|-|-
CASSPMAEAFF
TGTGCCAGCAGTCCTATGGCTGAAGCTTTCTTT
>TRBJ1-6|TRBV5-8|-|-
CASSLGPGQYNSPLHF
TGTGCCAGCAGCTTGGGGCCAGGGCAGTATAATTCACCCCTCCACTTT
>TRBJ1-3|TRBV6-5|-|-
CASSRDFSSGNTIYF
TGTGCCAGCAGTAGGGACTTTAGCTCTGGAAACACCATATATTTT
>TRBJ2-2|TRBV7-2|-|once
CASSLSPRNTGELFF
TGTGCCAGCAGCCTATCACCGCGGAACACCGGGGAGCTGTTTTTT
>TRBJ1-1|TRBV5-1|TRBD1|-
CASRENRDRVRTEAFF
TGCGCCAGCAGGGAGAACCGGGACAGGGTAAGAACTGAAGCTTTCTTT
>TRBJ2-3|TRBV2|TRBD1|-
CASNPDRNTDTQYF
TGTGCCAGCAACCCGGACAGGAACACAGATACGCAGTATTTT
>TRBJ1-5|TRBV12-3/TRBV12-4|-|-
CASSRRVEQPQHF
TGTGCCAGCAGCCGCAGGGTTGAGCAGCCCCAGCATTTT
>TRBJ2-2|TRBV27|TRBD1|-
CASSTRTGRDTGELFF
TGTGCCAGCAGTACTAGGACAGGACGAGACACCGGGGAGCTGTTTTTT
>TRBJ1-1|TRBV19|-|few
CASSIQDTAEAFF
TGTGCCAGTAGTATTCAGGACACCGCTGAAGCTTTCTTT
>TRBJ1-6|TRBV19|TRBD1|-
CASRGQGDGTPLHF
TGTGCCAGTAGAGGACAGGGCGATGGTACACCCCTCCACTTT
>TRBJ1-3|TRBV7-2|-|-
CASSLTPRDSGNTIYF
TGTGCCAGCAGCCTTACTCCCAGGGACTCAGGAAACACCATATATTTT
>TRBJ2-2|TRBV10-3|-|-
CAITGATGELFF
TGTGCCATCACAGGGGCAACCGGGGAGCTGTTTTTT
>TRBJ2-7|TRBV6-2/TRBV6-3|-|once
CASSSHYEQYF
TGTGCCAGCAGTTCCCACTACGAGCAGTACTTC
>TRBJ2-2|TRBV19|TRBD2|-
CASTPGPSGGLTGELFF
TGTGCCAGTACCCCGGGGCCTAGCGGGGGTCTCACCGGGGAGCTGTTTTTT
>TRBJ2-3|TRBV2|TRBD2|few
CASSGLAGADTQYF
TGTGCCAGCAGCGGACTAGCGGGGGCCGATACGCAGTATTTT
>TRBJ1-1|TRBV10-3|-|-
CAISEDRNTEAFF
TGTGCCATCAGTGAAGACAGGAACACTGAAGCTTTCTTT
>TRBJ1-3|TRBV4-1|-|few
CASSQAVNSYSGNTIYF
TGCGCCAGCAGCCAAGCGGTCAACTCGTACTCTGGAAACACCATATATTTT
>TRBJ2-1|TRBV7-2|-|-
CASSLATAILNNEQFF
TGTGCCAGCAGCTTAGCCACAGCAATCCTCAACAATGAGCAGTTCTTC
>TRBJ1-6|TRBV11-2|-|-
CASSLERNSPLHF
TGTGCCAGCAGCTTAGAGCGTAATTCACCCCTCCACTTT
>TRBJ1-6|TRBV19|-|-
CASNRGHTINSPLHF
TGTGCCAGTAATAGGGGACACACAATAAATTCACCCCTCCACTTT